This T cell receptor (beta chain) was sequenced during a study of control samples from healthy donors and cancer patients. Using immunoSEQ multiplex PCR, the repertoire was profiled, and TCRdb retains in-frame clones only, with some absent. The table lists roughly 80,000 clones, almost 95% of them singletons, with 5% to 6.5% in the top ten. V gave up 0 bases and J gave up 6 bases, with 4 bases separating them. The CDR3 is made up of 12 amino acids. Looked up from germline, CDR1 is SGHRS and CDR2 is YFSETQ. The sequence was collected from a woman aged 55-69 years in good health. The J gene is TRBJ2-1, the V gene TRBV5-1, with D hard to call. Sequencing was carried out using blood. This CDR3 reads CASSLDFNEQFF. CDR3 DNA: TGCGCCAGCAGCTTGGACTTCAATGAGCAGTTCTTC.